The 27 T cell receptor beta chains below all came from one sample that was sequenced in a study of T-cell memory formation after mild COVID-19. TCRdb re-called the 5' RACE reads through MiXCR, storing one row per CDR3 protein. This table holds 200,000 or so distinct CDR3 sequences, around 8.8% found once. The sequenced sample consisted of PBMCs or a T cell subset sorted from them (not recorded which). Receptors were obtained from a man aged 18 to 30 who had mild COVID-19 (a few samples of this study predate the infection). Cell type and time point are not known.

This clonotype was counted between two and nine times. The rearrangement links TRBV20-1 to TRBJ2-1; D is undetermined. The CDR3 runs to 13 residues. Germline lookup yields CDR1 DFQATT and CDR2 SNEGSKA (reference sequence). V was trimmed by 3 bases and J by 3 bases, leaving 9 bases between them. Written as DNA, the CDR3 is TGCAGTGCTAGCCAGGCTGGCTACAATGAGCAGTTCTTC. Translating gives CSASQAGYNEQFF.

This clonotype was counted only a few times. The chain carries TRBV20-1 and TRBJ2-5; TRBD1 matches at 9 bases. This CDR3 is built from 15 residues. Per germline, CDR1 DFQATT and CDR2 SNEGSKA (reference sequence). V trimming: 3 bases; J trimming: 5 bases; junction bases outside the gene matches: 10. CDR3 in amino acids: CSASPGTGRDETQYF. The DNA for the CDR3 is TGCAGTGCTAGCCCCGGGACAGGGAGGGACGAGACCCAGTACTTC.

This clonotype has a handful of counts. The V gene is TRBV19, the J gene TRBJ1-5; weak D call: TRBD1 (5 bases). The germline V gene encodes CDR1 LNHDA and CDR2 SQIVND (reference sequence). Trimming took 6 bases from V and 6 from J, leaving 15 bases between them. This CDR3 comprises 14 residues. CDR3 in DNA: TGTGCCAGTAGCCGACGTGGGGCCAGTCAGCCCCAGCATTTT. Its protein product is CASSRRGASQPQHF.

A few counts support this clonotype. CDR3 sequence reads: CSVQETYNSPLHF. The CDR3 DNA reads TGCAGCGTGCAGGAGACCTATAATTCACCCCTCCACTTT. The rearrangement joins TRBV29-1 to TRBJ1-6; D gene unclear. Germline loops: CDR1 SQVTM, CDR2 ANQGSEA. The ends were cut back, 6 bases at V and 2 bases at J, with 8 bases in the middle. The CDR3 covers 13 residues. Full variable domain (outside the CDR3, taken from reference TRBV29-1 and TRBJ1-6): SAVISQKPSRDICQRGTSLTIQCQVDSQVTMMFWYRQQPGQSLTLIATANQGSEATYESGFVIDKFPISRPNLTFSTLTVSNMSPEDSSIYLCSVQETYNSPLHFGNGTRLTVT.

The V gene is TRBV9, the J gene TRBJ2-3; TRBD1 or TRBD2 may be the D gene (6 bases each). Per germline, CDR1 SGDLS and CDR2 YYNGEE. This CDR3 is built from 13 residues. Trimming removed 6 bases from V and 7 bases from J, with 15 bases in between. CDR3 residues: CASNVRGQNTQYF. CDR3 bases: TGTGCCAGCAACGTTCGGGGGCAAAATACGCAGTATTTT.

V gene TRBV4-2 combines with J gene TRBJ2-3; 9 bases are shared with TRBD2. This CDR3 region has 17 residues. J lost 2 bases, V lost 1 base, and 7 bases had no gene match. Germline-derived CDR1 and CDR2 are LGHNA and YNFKEQ. CDR3 DNA sequence: TGTGCCAGCAGCCAAGTAGGGGTAGCGGGGGACACAGATACGCAGTATTTT. Amino acids: CASSQVGVAGDTDTQYF.

This clonotype was recorded at least ten times. The chain recombines TRBV7-9 with TRBJ2-3; D gene ambiguous. Looked up from germline, CDR1 is SEHNR and CDR2 is FQNEAQ (reference sequence). CDR3 size: 15 residues. Trimming took off 2 bases at V and 4 bases at J, with 13 bases between the two ends. CDR3 protein: CASSLSSLGADTQYF. In DNA, the CDR3 is TGTGCCAGCAGCTTATCGTCACTCGGTGCAGATACGCAGTATTTT.

The rearrangement links TRBV6-5 to TRBJ2-3; D unclear. Deletions cut 7 bases from V and 2 bases from J, with 19 bases between. The CDR3 extends over 16 amino acids. From germline, CDR1 is MNHEY and CDR2 SVGAGI. CDR3 bases: TGTGCCAGCACTTCCAACGGCCGTCCAACCACAGATACGCAGTATTTT. Amino acid sequence: CASTSNGRPTTDTQYF.

This clonotype was recorded at least ten times. The V and J genes are TRBV25-1 and TRBJ2-2, with 12 positions matching TRBD1. J lost 3 bases, V lost 7 bases, and 15 bases had no gene match. From germline, CDR1 is MGHDK and CDR2 SYGVNS. The CDR3 contains 19 residues. The CDR3 reads CASIRRWGDRGRYTGELFF. DNA for the CDR3: TGTGCCAGCATCAGACGGTGGGGGGACAGGGGGCGATACACCGGGGAGCTGTTTTTT.

This clonotype was recorded once. The chain is built from TRBV5-1 and TRBJ2-5, with D perhaps matching TRBD2 (6 bases). V was cut by 4 bases and J by 10 bases, with 20 bases left in between. Germline loops: CDR1 SGHRS, CDR2 YFSETQ. The CDR3 consists of 14 residues. The CDR3 DNA sequence: TGCGCCAGCAGCCCCCTTCCGGGGTCGGAGGGCCAGTACTTC. It encodes CASSPLPGSEGQYF.

The chain combines TRBV6-5 with TRBJ2-1; tentative D call: TRBD1 (6 bases). Germline-derived CDR1 and CDR2 are MNHEY and SVGAGI. The CDR3 extends over 16 amino acids. Trimming left V 6 bases short and J 3 bases short, with 18 bases between. CDR3 protein: CASRTRLQGLYNEQFF. DNA of the CDR3: TGTGCCAGCAGGACAAGGCTACAGGGCCTCTACAATGAGCAGTTCTTC.

The rearrangement uses TRBV20-1 and TRBJ1-2; possible D gene TRBD1, 6 bases. V was cut by 1 base and J by 7 bases, with 16 bases left in between. CDR1 is DFQATT and CDR2 is SNEGSKA in the germline V gene (reference sequence). The CDR3 contains 14 residues. CDR3 protein: CSARAGGRLVGYTF. The CDR3 DNA reads as TGCAGTGCTAGAGCGGGGGGCCGGCTCGTTGGCTACACCTTC.

This sequence joins TRBV18 and TRBJ1-2; 7 nucleotides match TRBD1. This CDR3 is built from 15 residues. Trimming removed 3 bases from V and 4 bases from J; junction bases left unmatched: 8. Germline CDR1 and CDR2: KGHSH and LQKENI. The chain's CDR3 is CASSPRTGPLYGYTF. The CDR3 DNA sequence: TGTGCCAGCTCACCTCGGACAGGCCCCCTCTATGGCTACACCTTC.

This clonotype was counted only a few times. The chain couples TRBV7-9 to TRBJ2-4; D is unresolved. Germline V gives CDR1 SEHNR, CDR2 FQNEAQ (reference sequence). The CDR3 has 12 amino acids. With 2 bases removed from V and 5 bases from J, the gap between germline ends came to 4 bases. The CDR3 sequence is CASSLIENIQYF. The CDR3 nucleotides are TGTGCCAGCAGCTTAATTGAAAACATTCAGTACTTC.

The chain employs TRBV3-1 and TRBJ2-2, with 8 bases lining up with TRBD1. With V trimmed by 0 bases and J by 6 bases, 12 bases remained unmatched. Germline CDR1 LGHDT, CDR2 YNNKEL (reference sequence). The CDR3 runs to 18 residues. The CDR3 coding sequence is TGTGCCAGCAGCCAAGAACGACAGGGGAGGTTTTGGGCCGGGGAGCTGTTTTTT. Its translation: CASSQERQGRFWAGELFF.

The chain is built from TRBV20-1 and TRBJ2-5; a possible D gene is TRBD1 (6 bases). V was trimmed by 6 bases and J by 2 bases, leaving 10 bases between them. The CDR3 has 12 amino acids. Germline V gene sequence: CDR1 DFQATT, CDR2 SNEGSKA (reference sequence). The CDR3 coding sequence is TGCAGTGCGCTACAGGGTCAAGAGACCCAGTACTTC. This sequence encodes CSALQGQETQYF.

The chain combines TRBV20-1 with TRBJ2-7; 8 bases match TRBD2. Losses at the gene ends were 0 bases for V and 3 bases for J; bases not matched to a gene: 7. The CDR3 loop spans 15 amino acids. Germline V lookup: CDR1 DFQATT, CDR2 SNEGSKA (reference sequence). In DNA, the CDR3 is TGCAGTGCTAGAGATCCCGGGGGGGGAAACTACGAGCAGTACTTC. Protein: CSARDPGGGNYEQYF.

The chain couples TRBV15 to TRBJ2-3; D gene ambiguous. V lost 5 bases and J 8 bases, leaving 17 bases between the germline ends. This CDR3 is 14 amino acids long. Germline V gene data show CDR1 as LNHNV and CDR2 as YYDKDF (reference sequence). CDR3 nucleotides: TGTGCCACCAGCCTCGAGTCTAGGTACCGTACGCAGTATTTT. This translates into CATSLESRYRTQYF.

This clonotype was picked up a small number of times. The gene calls are TRBV6-8 and TRBJ2-7; tentatively, D is TRBD2 (5 bases). Germline assignment: CDR1 MNHGY and CDR2 SAAAGT. The CDR3 totals 13 residues. Trimming left V 7 bases short and J 4 bases short, with 14 bases between. The CDR3 bases are TGTGCCAGCAACGGGTTTACTAGATACGAGCAGTACGTC. This translates into CASNGFTRYEQYV.

This clonotype has more than one count but fewer than ten. This CDR3 reads CASSAQYDQPQHF. In DNA, the CDR3 is TGTGCCAGCAGCGCTCAATATGATCAGCCCCAGCATTTT. This chain connects TRBV6-5 to TRBJ1-5; no firm D call. Germline values: CDR1 MNHEY, CDR2 SVGAGI. The CDR3 has 13 amino acids. The V gene lost 6 bases and the J gene lost 5 bases, with 11 bases spanning the gap.

This clonotype has at least ten counts. The chain combines TRBV11-2 with TRBJ2-7; 12 bases map to TRBD2. Germline V lookup: CDR1 SGHAT, CDR2 FQNNGV. This CDR3 comprises 14 residues. The V segment lost 5 bases and the J segment 4 bases; nucleotides outside the gene matches: 3. Here the CDR3 reads CASSPGTSGYEQYF. CDR3 sequence (DNA): TGTGCCAGCAGCCCCGGGACTAGCGGGTACGAGCAGTACTTC.

The sample holds many counts of this clonotype. The gene calls are TRBV20-1 and TRBJ2-1; tentatively, D is TRBD1 (6 bases). Trimming removed 5 bases at V and 0 bases at J, with 26 bases between. CDR1 and CDR2 (germline): DFQATT, SNEGSKA (reference sequence). This CDR3 contains 19 residues. The CDR3 spells CSAPIYGRGYPSSYNEQFF. CDR3 in DNA: TGCAGTGCTCCCATTTATGGCAGGGGCTATCCAAGCTCCTACAATGAGCAGTTCTTC.

The chain links TRBV24-1 to TRBJ2-2; D may be TRBD1 (5 bases). Germline CDR1 and CDR2: KGHDR and SFDVKD. The CDR3 has 17 amino acids. The ends were cut back, 0 bases at V and 0 bases at J, with 10 bases in the middle. CDR3 DNA sequence: TGTGCCACCAGTGATTTGGTGGGGCCCCCGAACACCGGGGAGCTGTTTTTT. Residues: CATSDLVGPPNTGELFF.

The chain links TRBV7-2 to TRBJ1-2; D is undetermined. CDR1 is SGHTA and CDR2 is FQGNSA in the germline V gene. This CDR3 comprises 15 residues. Trimming pared 5 bases from V and 0 bases from J, leaving 13 bases between. The CDR3 region has the DNA TGTGCCAGCAGCCCCCATAGGGTAGCTAACTATGGCTACACCTTC. It specifies CASSPHRVANYGYTF. The full variable domain, rest sourced from reference TRBV7-2 and TRBJ1-2, is GAGVSQSPSNKVTEKGKDVELRCDPISGHTALYWYRQSLGQGLEFLIYFQGNSAPDKSGLPSDRFSAERTGGSVSTLTIQRTQQEDSAVYLCASSPHRVANYGYTFGSGTRLTVV.

This sequence joins TRBV6-6 and TRBJ2-1; 9 bases map to TRBD1. CDR3 length equals 16 residues. J lost 8 bases, V lost 7 bases, and 15 bases had no gene match. Per the germline V gene, CDR1 is MNHNY and CDR2 is SVGAGI (reference sequence). The CDR3 here is CASTYRDRVTEHEQFF. The CDR3 DNA follows: TGTGCCAGCACCTACCGGGACAGGGTAACCGAGCATGAGCAGTTCTTC.

The chain combines TRBV7-3 with TRBJ2-1, with D possibly being TRBD2 (5 bases). Germline V gene lookup returns CDR1 SGHTA and CDR2 FQGTGA. This CDR3 contains 17 residues. Trimming cost V 1 base and J 5 bases, with 18 bases left between them. The CDR3 is CASSLKDGEKSDNEQFF. The DNA for the CDR3 is TGTGCCAGCAGCTTAAAGGACGGGGAGAAAAGCGACAATGAGCAGTTCTTC. Full variable domain (rest looked up from reference TRBV7-3 and TRBJ2-1): GAGVSQTPSNKVTEKGKYVELRCDPISGHTALYWYRQSLGQGPEFLIYFQGTGAADDSGLPNDRFFAVRPEGSVSTLKIQRTERGDSAVYLCASSLKDGEKSDNEQFFGPGTRLTVL.

This clonotype was counted only a few times. This sequence joins TRBV11-2 and TRBJ2-5; weak D call: TRBD2 (7 bases). Germline V gives CDR1 SGHAT, CDR2 FQNNGV. Deletions cut 7 bases from V and 9 bases from J, with 24 bases between. CDR3 length: 15 amino acids. CDR3 protein: CASTLRGRDLGAQYF. CDR3 coding DNA: TGTGCCAGCACCCTTAGGGGGAGGGACCTCGGGGCCCAGTACTTC.